The 9 T cell receptor beta chains presented below share a single source sample, sequenced in a study of T-cell reconstitution after alpha-beta-depleted transplantation in children. The TCRbeta library was prepared with unique molecular identifiers. One entry per CDR3 protein, called by TCRdb with MiXCR from the PCR reads. The table lists about 610,000 distinct CDR3 sequences, 10% to 13% of them singletons. Material: PBMCs from the stem cell graft donor, obtained from the stem cell graft. The receptors originated from a human donor who donated a stem cell graft to a child with acute myeloid leukemia.

This clonotype was detected only a few times. The genes are TRBV14 and TRBJ2-7; 10 positions agree with TRBD1. Looked up from germline, CDR1 is SGHDN and CDR2 is FVKESK. The J segment lost 4 bases and the V segment lost 2 bases, leaving 5 bases of the junction unmatched. The CDR3 length is 15 residues. The CDR3 here is CASSQSLGQGYEQYF. In nucleotides, the CDR3 is TGTGCCAGCAGCCAATCGCTGGGACAGGGGTACGAGCAGTACTTC.

CDR3 coding DNA: TGCAGCGTAGACCGGGACTTAGACTACAATGAGCAGTTCTTC. Its protein product is CSVDRDLDYNEQFF. The chain combines TRBV29-1 with TRBJ2-1, with D perhaps TRBD2 (6 bases). CDR3 length: 14 amino acids. V was cut by 6 bases and J by 3 bases, with 15 bases left in between. Germline values: CDR1 SQVTM, CDR2 ANQGSEA.

This clonotype was counted many times. The chain recombines TRBV7-3 with TRBJ2-5; D may be TRBD2 (5 bases). Germline loops: CDR1 SGHTA, CDR2 FQGTGA. Trimming pared 4 bases from V and 1 base from J, leaving 13 bases between. The CDR3 spans 15 residues. Written as DNA, the CDR3 is TGTGCCAGCAGCTCAAAGCGGACGCCCCAAGAGACCCAGTACTTC. It encodes CASSSKRTPQETQYF. Based on the CDR3 plus reference TRBV7-3 and TRBJ2-5, the full variable domain is GAGVSQTPSNKVTEKGKYVELRCDPISGHTALYWYRQSLGQGPEFLIYFQGTGAADDSGLPNDRFFAVRPEGSVSTLKIQRTERGDSAVYLCASSSKRTPQETQYFGPGTRLLVL.

This clonotype has only a few counts. V gene TRBV29-1 combines with J gene TRBJ2-5; D might be TRBD1 (5 bases). The CDR3 spans 15 residues. V was pared by 3 bases and J by 0 bases, with 14 bases between. Germline V gives CDR1 SQVTM, CDR2 ANQGSEA. The CDR3 is CSVDGARRYQETQYF. The CDR3 coding sequence is TGCAGCGTTGATGGGGCCCGACGGTACCAAGAGACCCAGTACTTC.

CDR3 residues: CSARLLGQGAPNLSNQPQHF. In DNA, the CDR3 is TGCAGTGCTAGACTGCTGGGACAGGGAGCCCCGAATTTGAGCAATCAGCCCCAGCATTTT. The V call is TRBV20-1, the J call TRBJ1-5, with 9 bases that match TRBD1. CDR1 DFQATT and CDR2 SNEGSKA come from the germline V gene (reference sequence). This CDR3 region has 20 residues. After removal of 2 bases from V and 1 base from J, the junction contained 18 bases not matched to a gene.

This clonotype was recorded a few times. The chain has TRBV30 and TRBJ2-7; D remains unclear. This CDR3 is 11 amino acids long. The germline gives CDR1 GTSNPN, CDR2 SVGIG (reference sequence). V lost 0 bases and J 6 bases, leaving 6 bases between the germline ends. CDR3 sequence: CAWSVLVEQYF. The DNA for the CDR3 is TGTGCCTGGAGTGTACTGGTCGAGCAGTACTTC.

This clonotype turned up a few times. This sequence joins TRBV10-3 and TRBJ2-5, with TRBD1 matching 12 bases. The CDR3 loop spans 15 amino acids. After removal of 4 bases from V and 4 bases from J, the junction contained 4 bases not matched to a gene. From germline, CDR1 is ENHRY and CDR2 SYGVKD. The CDR3 here is CAISGGQGATETQYF. The CDR3 DNA reads as TGTGCCATCAGTGGGGGACAGGGGGCGACAGAGACCCAGTACTTC.

This clonotype came up a few times. The gene calls are TRBV20-1 and TRBJ2-1; tentative D call: TRBD2 (5 bases). V lost 5 bases and J lost 1, with 15 bases in between. Germline assignment: CDR1 DFQATT and CDR2 SNEGSKA (reference sequence). The CDR3 contains 15 residues. The CDR3 spells CSAGLMTNSYNEQFF. The CDR3 DNA sequence: TGCAGTGCTGGACTCATGACAAATTCCTACAATGAGCAGTTCTTC.

The genes are TRBV6-5 and TRBJ1-1; TRBD1 agrees at 7 bases. Germline values: CDR1 MNHEY, CDR2 SVGAGI. V was clipped by 0 bases and J by 2 bases; unmatched bases: 12. The CDR3 length is 18 residues. The CDR3 region has the DNA TGTGCCAGCAGTTACTCTTTCGGACAGGATTCGGGTAACACTGAAGCTTTCTTT. This sequence encodes CASSYSFGQDSGNTEAFF.